Below are 21 T cell receptor beta chains sequenced from a single sample in a study of cytomegalovirus exposure and HLA in healthy donors. A multiplex PCR was run with 60 Vbeta primers and 13 Jbeta primers. The method was immunoSEQ multiplex PCR; TCRdb's version includes in-frame clones alone and lacks a portion of them. There are about 160,000 clones in the sample; 80% occur only once, and 9.7% lies in the top ten. Sequencing input: PBMCs. These receptor sequences come from a man aged 18 to 29 in good health and CMV-seropositive.

The chain is built from TRBV14 and TRBJ1-3; D unresolved. CDR1 is SGHDN and CDR2 is FVKESK in the germline V gene. Deletions cut 0 bases from V and 0 bases from J, with 3 bases between. This CDR3 comprises 14 residues. This chain's CDR3 is CASSQDHSGNTIYF. CDR3 sequence (DNA): TGTGCCAGCAGCCAAGACCACTCTGGAAACACCATATATTTT.

V gene TRBV5-4 combines with J gene TRBJ2-4; the D gene is possibly TRBD1 (5 bases). V lost 1 base and J lost 2, with 7 bases in between. The CDR3 is made up of 14 amino acids. Germline V gives CDR1 SGHNT, CDR2 YYREEE (reference sequence). CDR3: CASSLQGSKNIQYF. The DNA for the CDR3 is TGTGCCAGCAGCTTGCAGGGTTCCAAAAACATTCAGTACTTC.

V is TRBV27 and J is TRBJ1-1; TRBD1 matches 8 bases. Unmatched junction bases numbered 5, after V lost 5 bases and J lost 0 bases. CDR3 length: 15 residues. Germline CDR1 MNHEY, CDR2 SMNVEV (reference sequence). DNA of the CDR3: TGTGCCAGCAGTCCAAGGACAGGGATGAACACTGAAGCTTTCTTT. Its translation: CASSPRTGMNTEAFF.

The rearrangement links TRBV7-2 to TRBJ1-5; the match to TRBD1 covers 7 bases. This CDR3 contains 14 residues. The ends lost 5 bases at V and 3 bases at J; junction bases unmatched: 4. Germline V CDR1 and CDR2: SGHTA, FQGNSA. CDR3 region: CASSQGQFNQPQHF. The CDR3 region has the DNA TGTGCCAGCAGCCAGGGACAGTTCAATCAGCCCCAGCATTTT.

The rearrangement uses TRBV5-4 and TRBJ1-1; TRBD1 is a possible D gene (5 bases). V gave up 3 bases and J gave up 6 bases, with 12 bases separating them. This CDR3 region has 13 residues. Germline V CDR1 and CDR2: SGHNT, YYREEE (reference sequence). The CDR3 nucleotides are TGTGCCAGCAGCTGGGCAGGGTCCCCTGAAGCTTTCTTT. As protein: CASSWAGSPEAFF.

The chain is built from TRBV29-1 and TRBJ1-1; TRBD1 is a possible D gene (6 bases). Per germline, CDR1 SQVTM and CDR2 ANQGSEA. Trimming pared 7 bases from V and 0 bases from J, leaving 9 bases between. The CDR3 consists of 12 residues. The CDR3 coding sequence is TGCAGCGGGGGGCGGGTGAACACTGAAGCTTTCTTT. Residues: CSGGRVNTEAFF. The full variable domain, in which reference TRBV29-1 and TRBJ1-1 provide the parts outside the CDR3, is SAVISQKPSRDICQRGTSLTIQCQVDSQVTMMFWYRQQPGQSLTLIATANQGSEATYESGFVIDKFPISRPNLTFSTLTVSNMSPEDSSIYLCSGGRVNTEAFFGQGTRLTVV.

Concerning this clone itself: A read error may account for a junction end that differs from germline. The J gene is TRBJ1-5, the V gene TRBV10-3, with D unresolved. Germline assignment: CDR1 ENHRY and CDR2 SYGVKD. The CDR3 is 14 residues long. For the CDR3, the DNA is TGTGCCATCCAGGCGGCAGCTAGCAATCAGTCCCAGCATTTT. Protein product: CAIQAAASNQSQHF.

V gene TRBV25-1 combines with J gene TRBJ2-3; a weak D match, TRBD2 (6 bases). V was trimmed by 2 bases and J by 4 bases, leaving 7 bases between them. The germline V gene has CDR1 MGHDK and CDR2 SYGVNS. The CDR3 is made up of 13 amino acids. CDR3 in amino acids: CASSEGGPDTQYF. DNA for the CDR3: TGTGCCAGCAGTGAAGGAGGGCCAGATACGCAGTATTTT.

This chain connects TRBV10-3 to TRBJ2-5; D may be TRBD1 (5 bases). The germline CDR1 and CDR2 sequences are ENHRY and SYGVKD. The V gene lost 6 bases and the J gene lost 2 bases, with 10 bases spanning the gap. CDR3 length: 13 residues. The chain's CDR3 is CAIRETVQETQYF. Here the CDR3 DNA reads TGTGCCATCAGGGAGACAGTACAAGAGACCCAGTACTTC.

The sample holds a few counts of this clone. V gene TRBV6-5 combines with J gene TRBJ1-2; 7 bases are a match to TRBD1. Germline V gene lookup returns CDR1 MNHEY and CDR2 SVGAGI. CDR3 length: 15 amino acids. Unmatched junction bases numbered 12, after V lost 7 bases and J lost 4 bases. CDR3 nucleotide sequence: TGTGCCAGCAAGGCACCGGGACAGAGACTCTATGGCTACACCTTC. Residues: CASKAPGQRLYGYTF.

This clone has only one observation. The chain joins TRBV5-8 to TRBJ2-3, with a weak D call TRBD2 (5 bases). Between the trimmed V and J ends, which lost 5 bases and 0 bases, there was a span of 16 bases. Germline V gives CDR1 SGHTS, CDR2 YDEGEE. The CDR3 has 16 residues. CDR3 loop: CASSWILGVSTDTQYF. For the CDR3, the DNA is TGTGCCAGCAGTTGGATACTGGGAGTTAGCACAGATACGCAGTATTTT.

This clone was recorded once. CDR3 sequence: CASSQQLPGQGDYGYTF. In DNA, the CDR3 is TGCGCCAGCAGCCAACAATTACCGGGACAGGGGGACTATGGCTACACCTTC. The rearrangement uses TRBV4-3 and TRBJ1-2, with 11 bases matching TRBD1. The CDR3 loop spans 17 amino acids. Germline V CDR1 and CDR2: LGHNA, YSLEER. Trimming removed 2 bases from V and 3 bases from J; junction bases left unmatched: 8.

V is TRBV7-6 and J is TRBJ2-5, with D tentatively TRBD1 (6 bases). Germline loops: CDR1 SGHVS, CDR2 FNYEAQ. The length of the CDR3 is 14 residues. The ends were cut back, 2 bases at V and 5 bases at J, with 12 bases in the middle. The CDR3 here is CASSLNRVVETQYF. In DNA, the CDR3 is TGTGCCAGCAGCTTAAACAGGGTCGTTGAGACCCAGTACTTC.

The count of this clone is one. V and J are TRBV19 and TRBJ2-5; D perhaps matches TRBD2 (5 bases). The J call may not be correct, given that the DNA end is closer to TRBJ2-7. Germline lookup yields CDR1 LNHDA and CDR2 SQIVND (reference sequence). This CDR3 has 14 residues. The CDR3 loop is CASSITSPSYEQYF. Written as DNA, the CDR3 is TGTGCCAGTAGTATAACTAGTCCCTCATACGAGCAGTACTTC.

J is TRBJ1-3 and V is TRBV7-7; D perhaps matches TRBD1 (5 bases). Looked up from germline, CDR1 is SSHAT and CDR2 is FNYEAQ (reference sequence). The germline V and J ends were trimmed by 7 bases and 8 bases, with 21 bases remaining between them. The length of the CDR3 is 15 residues. In DNA, the CDR3 is TGTGCCAGCACCGCTCTGGAGGGACGTTTGGACACCATATATTTT. Its translation: CASTALEGRLDTIYF.

In DNA form, the CDR3 reads TGTGCCAGCAGCTTTTACAGGGTGGCCGGGGAGCTGTTTTTT. Amino acids: CASSFYRVAGELFF. The genes are TRBV5-4 and TRBJ2-2, with D possibly being TRBD1 (6 bases). The V end lost 2 bases, the J end lost 6 bases, and 11 bases lay between the germline ends. Germline CDR1 is SGHNT and CDR2 is YYREEE (reference sequence). This CDR3 region has 14 residues.

This chain joins TRBV6-4 and TRBJ1-2; D may be TRBD1 (5 bases). CDR1 MRHNA and CDR2 SNTAGT come from the germline V gene. V lost 3 bases and J lost 2, with 13 bases in between. The CDR3 contains 15 residues. The CDR3 loop is CASSEGFGANYGYTF. In DNA form, the CDR3 reads TGTGCCAGCAGTGAGGGGTTTGGGGCCAACTATGGCTACACCTTC.

This chain links TRBV19 with TRBJ2-1; weak D call: TRBD2 (5 bases). This CDR3 is built from 14 residues. Germline V gives CDR1 LNHDA, CDR2 SQIVND (reference sequence). The V end was cut by 5 bases, the J end by 4 bases, with 12 bases between. This chain's CDR3 is CASSGRRVYNEQFF. DNA of the CDR3: TGTGCCAGTAGTGGCCGGCGGGTATACAATGAGCAGTTCTTC.

This clone was seen a few times. This sequence joins TRBV20-1 and TRBJ1-1; D gene unclear. Between the trimmed V and J ends, which lost 3 bases and 3 bases, there was a span of 5 bases. The germline V gene encodes CDR1 DFQATT and CDR2 SNEGSKA (reference sequence). This CDR3 has 11 residues. DNA of the CDR3: TGCAGTGCTAGCGCGCACACTGAAGCTTTCTTT. It translates to CSASAHTEAFF.

The chain links TRBV5-6 to TRBJ1-2; 7 bases are shared with TRBD1. The CDR3 has 12 residues. Germline V gene lookup returns CDR1 SGHDT and CDR2 YYEEEE. The trim removed 4 bases at V and 5 bases at J, leaving 2 bases unmatched. CDR3 amino acids: CASSPGGYGYTF. In DNA form, the CDR3 reads TGTGCCAGCAGCCCAGGGGGTTATGGCTACACCTTC.

The chain combines TRBV5-1 with TRBJ2-3, with TRBD2 identical over 8 bases. Unmatched junction bases numbered 4, after V lost 0 bases and J lost 1 base. Looked up from germline, CDR1 is SGHRS and CDR2 is YFSETQ. This CDR3 is built from 16 residues. The DNA of the CDR3 is TGCGCCAGCAGCTTGGATACAGCGGGGGGCACAGATACGCAGTATTTT. Amino acids: CASSLDTAGGTDTQYF.